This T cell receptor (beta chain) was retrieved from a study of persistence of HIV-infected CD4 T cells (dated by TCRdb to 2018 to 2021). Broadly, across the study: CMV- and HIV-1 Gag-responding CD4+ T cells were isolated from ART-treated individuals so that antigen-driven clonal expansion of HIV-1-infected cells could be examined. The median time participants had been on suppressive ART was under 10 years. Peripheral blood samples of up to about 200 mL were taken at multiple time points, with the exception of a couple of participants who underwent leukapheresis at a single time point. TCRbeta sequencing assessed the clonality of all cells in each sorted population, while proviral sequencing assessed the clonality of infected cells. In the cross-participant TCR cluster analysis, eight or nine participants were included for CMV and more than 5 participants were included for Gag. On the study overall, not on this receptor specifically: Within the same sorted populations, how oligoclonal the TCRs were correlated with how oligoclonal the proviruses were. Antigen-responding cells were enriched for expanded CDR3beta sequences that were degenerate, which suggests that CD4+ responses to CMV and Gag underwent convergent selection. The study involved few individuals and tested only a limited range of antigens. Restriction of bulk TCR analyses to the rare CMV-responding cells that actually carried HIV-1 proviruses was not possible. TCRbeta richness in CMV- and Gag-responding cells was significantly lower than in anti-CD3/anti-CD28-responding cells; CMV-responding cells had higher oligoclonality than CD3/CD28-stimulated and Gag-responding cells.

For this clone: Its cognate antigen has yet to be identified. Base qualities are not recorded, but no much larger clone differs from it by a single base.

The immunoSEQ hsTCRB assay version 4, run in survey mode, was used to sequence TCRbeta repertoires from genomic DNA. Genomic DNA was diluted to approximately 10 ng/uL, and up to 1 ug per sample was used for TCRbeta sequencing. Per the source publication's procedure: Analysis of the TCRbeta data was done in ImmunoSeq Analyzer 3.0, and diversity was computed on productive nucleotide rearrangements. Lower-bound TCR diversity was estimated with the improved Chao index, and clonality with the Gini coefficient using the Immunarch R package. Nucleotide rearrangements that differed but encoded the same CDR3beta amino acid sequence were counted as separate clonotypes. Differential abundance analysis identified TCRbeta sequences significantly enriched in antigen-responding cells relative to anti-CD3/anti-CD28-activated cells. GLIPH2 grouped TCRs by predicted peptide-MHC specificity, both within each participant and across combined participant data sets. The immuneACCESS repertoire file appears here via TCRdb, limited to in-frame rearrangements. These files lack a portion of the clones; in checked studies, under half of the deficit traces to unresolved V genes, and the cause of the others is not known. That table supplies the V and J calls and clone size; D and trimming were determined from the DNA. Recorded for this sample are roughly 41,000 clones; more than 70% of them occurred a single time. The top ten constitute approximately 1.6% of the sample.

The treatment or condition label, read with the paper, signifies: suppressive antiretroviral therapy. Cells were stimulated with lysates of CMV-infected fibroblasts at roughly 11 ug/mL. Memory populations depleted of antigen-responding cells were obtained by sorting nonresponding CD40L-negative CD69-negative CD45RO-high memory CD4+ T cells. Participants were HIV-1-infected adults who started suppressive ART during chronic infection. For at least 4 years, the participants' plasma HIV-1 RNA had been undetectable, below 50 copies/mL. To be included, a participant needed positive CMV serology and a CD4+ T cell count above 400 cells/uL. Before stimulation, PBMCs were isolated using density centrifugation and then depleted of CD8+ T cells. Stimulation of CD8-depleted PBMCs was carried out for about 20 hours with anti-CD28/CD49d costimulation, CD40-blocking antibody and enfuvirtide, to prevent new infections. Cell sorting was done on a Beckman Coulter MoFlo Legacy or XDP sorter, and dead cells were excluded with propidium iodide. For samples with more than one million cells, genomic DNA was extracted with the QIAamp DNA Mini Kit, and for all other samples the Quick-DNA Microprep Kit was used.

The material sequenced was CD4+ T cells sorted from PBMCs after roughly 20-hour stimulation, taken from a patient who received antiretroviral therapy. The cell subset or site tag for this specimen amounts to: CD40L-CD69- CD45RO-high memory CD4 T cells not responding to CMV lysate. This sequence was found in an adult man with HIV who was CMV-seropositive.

The CDR3 protein sequence reads: CASSTLSSYNEQFF. In nucleotides, the sequence is TGTGCCAGCAGTACCCTGAGCTCCTACAATGAGCAGTTCTTC. The chain links TRBV6-5 with TRBJ2-1; no confident D gene assignment can be made. Trimming takes 5 bases from V and 0 bases from J, and the germline ends sit 8 bases apart. As encoded in the germline V gene, CDR1 is MNHEY while CDR2 is SVGAGI. From cysteine to phenylalanine, the CDR3 is 14 amino acids long. The kept DNA is CDR3 alone, 42 bases in frame from the first base.